The 12 T cell receptor beta chains presented below share a single source sample, sequenced in a study of Graves' ophthalmopathy and Graves' hyperthyroidism. Amplification of TCR beta CDR3 regions used RNA transcripts. The workflow started with a first-round RT-PCR run with HTBI primers and then moved on to a second-round multiplex PCR. TCRdb processed the multiplex PCR reads anew with MiXCR; each CDR3 protein has one entry. The data show about 160,000 distinct CDR3 sequences, roughly two fifths seen once. The sample comprised peripheral blood. The receptors shown here come from a man aged 25 to 45 with Graves' ophthalmopathy.

The table lists this clonotype with many counts. The chain links TRBV12-3 or TRBV12-4 to TRBJ2-5, with 9 bases identical to TRBD1. The CDR3 totals 15 residues. Losses at the gene ends were 5 bases for V and 3 bases for J; bases not matched to a gene: 7. The CDR3 bases are TGTGCCAGCAGTGCATACGGGACAGGGAAAGAGACCCAGTACTTC. Translating it yields CASSAYGTGKETQYF.

Many counts were recorded for this clonotype. V and J are TRBV12-3 or TRBV12-4 and TRBJ1-1; the D gene is possibly TRBD1 (6 bases). V lost 5 bases to trimming and J lost 11 bases, with 21 bases between them. The length of the CDR3 is 14 residues. DNA for the CDR3: TGTGCCAGCAGTCCCCGAACAGGGATCAGTATGGCTTTCTTT. Its translation is CASSPRTGISMAFF.

The rearrangement joins TRBV2 to TRBJ1-1; D gene uncertain. Trimming pared 8 bases from V and 9 bases from J, leaving 10 bases between. Germline V gene data show CDR1 as SNHLY and CDR2 as FYNNEI. The CDR3 consists of 10 residues. The CDR3 DNA reads TGTGCCAGCCAAGCGGATAAAGCTTTCTTT. Its protein is CASQADKAFF.

The genes are TRBV6-1 and TRBJ1-3; D might be TRBD1 (5 bases). Germline V gene data show CDR1 as MNHNS and CDR2 as SASEGT. CDR3 size: 14 residues. The ends were cut back, 5 bases at V and 4 bases at J, with 12 bases in the middle. CDR3: CASSTGTQGNTIYF. The CDR3 region has the DNA TGTGCCAGCAGTACCGGGACGCAAGGAAACACCATATATTTT.

This clonotype was seen a handful of times. The rearrangement joins TRBV6-2 or TRBV6-3 to TRBJ2-7, with 9 bases that match TRBD2. The CDR3 covers 15 residues. Germline values: CDR1 MNHEY, CDR2 SVGEGT. With 1 base clipped from V and 6 bases from J, the junction kept 7 bases outside the gene matches. The CDR3 sequence is CASSYYGGRAGEQYF. CDR3 coding DNA: TGTGCCAGCAGTTACTACGGCGGGAGGGCCGGCGAGCAGTACTTC.

J is TRBJ1-3 and V is TRBV7-8; no definite D call. Germline assignment: CDR1 SGHVS and CDR2 FQNEAQ. V lost 3 bases to trimming and J lost 2 bases, with 14 bases between them. CDR3 length: 16 residues. CDR3 coding DNA: TGTGCCAGCAGCTTCAATATGCAGGCGGCTGGAAACACCATATATTTT. This codes for CASSFNMQAAGNTIYF.

This clonotype has at least ten counts. The rearrangement links TRBV6-5 to TRBJ2-2; TRBD2 matches at 13 bases. The germline CDR1 and CDR2 sequences are MNHEY and SVGAGI. The CDR3 runs to 16 residues. The ends lost 8 bases at V and 2 bases at J; junction bases unmatched: 5. In DNA, the CDR3 is TGTGCCAGCCTGGGACTAGCGGGACTAAACACCGGGGAGCTGTTTTTT. Amino acid sequence: CASLGLAGLNTGELFF.

This clonotype was recorded many times. The chain has TRBV14 and TRBJ2-7, with D perhaps assigned TRBD1 or TRBD2 (5 bases each). The germline V and J ends were trimmed by 2 bases and 4 bases, with 12 bases remaining between them. Germline-derived CDR1 and CDR2 are SGHDN and FVKESK. The CDR3 is 14 residues long. This chain's CDR3 is CASSQLGVMYEQYF. The DNA of the CDR3 is TGTGCCAGCAGCCAACTGGGGGTGATGTACGAGCAGTACTTC.

The table lists this clonotype with many counts. The chain is built from TRBV7-3 and TRBJ2-7; TRBD1 might be the D (6 bases). Trimming took off 1 base at V and 5 bases at J, with 9 bases between the two ends. The CDR3 has 13 amino acids. In germline, CDR1 is SGHTA, CDR2 FQGTGA. The CDR3 DNA is TGTGCCAGCAGCTTAAACAGGGTCAACGAGCAGTACTTC. Its protein is CASSLNRVNEQYF.

V usage is TRBV15 and J usage is TRBJ1-6, with 7 positions matching TRBD1. Germline V gene data show CDR1 as LNHNV and CDR2 as YYDKDF (reference sequence). This CDR3 comprises 18 residues. J was trimmed by 2 bases and V by 11 bases; bases with no gene match: 18. This CDR3 is CASRKGAKIRPYNSPLHF. In nucleotides, the CDR3 is TGTGCCTCGAGAAAGGGGGCGAAGATCCGGCCCTATAATTCACCCCTCCACTTT.

There are many counts of this clonotype. This chain uses TRBV12-3 or TRBV12-4 with TRBJ1-1, with D perhaps TRBD1 (6 bases). Trimming removed 4 bases from V and 1 base from J, with 10 bases in between. The CDR3 is made up of 14 amino acids. The CDR3 protein is CASSSRGRNTEAFF. The CDR3 nucleotides read TGTGCCAGCAGTTCCAGGGGCAGGAACACTGAAGCTTTCTTT.

This clonotype was seen ten or more times. The gene calls are TRBV6-2 or TRBV6-3 and TRBJ2-2, with unresolved D. Germline V CDR1 and CDR2: MNHEY, SVGEGT. Trimming removed 7 bases from V and 4 bases from J, with 7 bases in between. The CDR3 consists of 12 residues. CDR3 sequence reads: CASTTITGELFF. CDR3 in DNA: TGTGCCAGCACCACCATCACCGGGGAGCTGTTTTTT.